The source of this T cell receptor beta chain is a study of blood T cell repertoires in COVID-19 (dated by TCRdb to the early 2020s). Context from the whole study: The collaborator samples originated in the United States, Italy and Spain and spanned the acute and convalescent phases of COVID-19. The prospective study material was composed of cDNA or gDNA derived from T cells, B-cell-depleted T cells, or PBMCs. The dataset comprised deeply sampled blood TCRbeta repertoires from subjects exposed to, actively infected with, or recovered from COVID-19. The repertoires were released in a freely available public database meant as a resource for research on the immune response to SARS-CoV-2. Samples came from the ongoing ImmuneRACE study (first 160 participants) plus 1,254 subjects from 6 global collaborators. A de-identified subject ID, COVID-19 status, age in years and sex were almost always included in the sample metadata. Where available, HLA class I and class II types were obtained from metadata supplied by the sample provider rather than from assay-based typing. What the work shows at the level of the full study, not this receptor alone: The amount of clinical and demographic metadata varied by source and participant and was provided uncurated.

This clone has just one count. Its target antigen remains unknown. No quality values exist for individual bases; no much larger clone is one base distant. V loses 5 bases of germline sequence and J loses 2 bases, and the interval between the two ends is 9 bases. For CDR1 and CDR2, the germline V gene (reference sequence) lists LNHNV and YYDKDF. The CDR3 sequence holds 13 residues, the cysteine and phenylalanine included. Only the CDR3 region is kept as DNA, spanning 39 bases read in frame from base 1. Enrolling through a virtual design, the prospective study's participants ranged in age from roughly 18 to 89 years and lived across some 23 United States geographic areas. In the prospective study, participants were assigned to cohorts based on the clinical history participants reported in a screening survey and a study questionnaire. ImmuneRACE Cohort 3 recovered participants were defined by two consecutive negative NP/OP PCR tests, healthcare professional clearance, or symptom resolution. In the prospective study, whole blood, serum and a nasopharyngeal or oropharyngeal swab were collected from each participant by mobile phlebotomists. Participants in the prospective study had the option to provide additional blood draws and questionnaires over an approximately 2-month period. Before DNA extraction, blood samples from the prospective study were shipped at room temperature or frozen.

TCRbeta CDR3 regions were amplified from genomic DNA by means of the immunoSEQ Assay, a bias-controlled multiplex PCR. The original pipeline was this. Nucleated cell counts per sample were estimated from amplification of reference gene primers within the assay. To quantify the absolute abundance of each unique TCRbeta CDR3 rearrangement, sequence reads were collapsed and filtered. Productive Simpson clonality was computed per sample as the square root of Simpson's diversity index over productive rearrangements. This is the immuneACCESS table as TCRdb keeps it, with only in-frame sequences that have V and J called. A part of the clones is gone; compared with another copy, unresolved V genes explain less than half, and the rest is unexplained. V and J calls and clone size are as listed in that table; D and trimming were resolved from the DNA. Counted in this sample were 300,000 or so clones; 87% of them appeared once. Around 6% of the sample lies in the top ten.

The rearrangement combines TRBV15 with TRBJ1-1; there is no confident call for the D gene. The sequence came from a woman in her thirties who had recovered from COVID-19. Source material: PBMCs or T cells enriched from blood (not recorded which). The DNA sequence is given as TGTGCCACCAGCCGTGCAGGCAACACTGAAGCTTTCTTT. This yields the protein CATSRAGNTEAFF.